This TCR beta chain was identified in a study of cytomegalovirus exposure and HLA in healthy donors. Study summary: Of all 400 or so donors who were genotyped, roughly 81% belonged to the Caucasian-associated ancestry cluster. Study-level findings and limits: The authors listed 164 TCR beta chains as cytomegalovirus-associated.

CDR1 and CDR2 from the germline V gene are GTSNPN and SVGIG (reference sequence). This CDR3 has 13 amino acids. The PCR contained 60 Vbeta and 13 Jbeta primers. Profiling relied on immunoSEQ multiplex PCR, and the TCRdb table lists in-frame clones only, not all of them. This sample has roughly 250,000 clones; roughly 80% occur once, and the top ten carry roughly 0.31%. As for this clone: Its specificity is not known. The junction shows a germline mismatch at one end, possibly a read error.

The sequence was collected from a girl aged 2 to 10 in good health and CMV-seronegative. What was sequenced was PBMCs. The gene calls are TRBV30 and TRBJ1-5; no clear D. The CDR3 here is CAWSVRSHQPQHF. The CDR3 DNA reads as TGTGCCTGGAGTGTACGTAGCCATCAGCCCCAGCATTTT.